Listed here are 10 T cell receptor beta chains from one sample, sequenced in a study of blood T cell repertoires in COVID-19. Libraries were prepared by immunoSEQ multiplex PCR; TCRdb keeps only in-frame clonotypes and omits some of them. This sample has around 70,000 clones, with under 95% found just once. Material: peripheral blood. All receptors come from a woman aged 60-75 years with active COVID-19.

CDR3: CASSTSQNTEAFF. The CDR3 coding sequence is TGTGCCAGCAGCACTAGTCAGAACACTGAAGCTTTCTTT. This rearrangement joins TRBV6-2 or TRBV6-3 to TRBJ1-1, with D unclear. Between the trimmed V and J ends, which lost 6 bases and 1 base, there was a span of 9 bases. From germline, CDR1 is MNHEY and CDR2 SVGEGT. The CDR3 is made up of 13 amino acids.

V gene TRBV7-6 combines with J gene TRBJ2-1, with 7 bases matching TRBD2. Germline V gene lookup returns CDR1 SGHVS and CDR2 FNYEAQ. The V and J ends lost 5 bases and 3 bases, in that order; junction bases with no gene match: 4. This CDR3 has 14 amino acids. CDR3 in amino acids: CASSPTSFYNEQFF. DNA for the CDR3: TGTGCCAGCAGCCCGACTAGCTTCTACAATGAGCAGTTCTTC.

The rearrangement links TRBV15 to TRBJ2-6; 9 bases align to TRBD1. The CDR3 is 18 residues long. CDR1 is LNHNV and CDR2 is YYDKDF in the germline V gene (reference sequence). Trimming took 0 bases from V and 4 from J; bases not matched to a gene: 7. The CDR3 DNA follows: TGTGCCACCAGCAGAGATAAGGGGACAGGGCTCGGGGCCAACGTCCTGACTTTC. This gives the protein CATSRDKGTGLGANVLTF.

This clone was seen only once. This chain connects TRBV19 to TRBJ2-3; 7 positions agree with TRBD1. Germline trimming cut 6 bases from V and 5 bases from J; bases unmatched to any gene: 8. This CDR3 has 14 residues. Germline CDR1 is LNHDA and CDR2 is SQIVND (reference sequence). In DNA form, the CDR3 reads TGTGCCAGTAGCGTACGAGGGGGCAGAGATACGCAGTATTTT. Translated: CASSVRGGRDTQYF.

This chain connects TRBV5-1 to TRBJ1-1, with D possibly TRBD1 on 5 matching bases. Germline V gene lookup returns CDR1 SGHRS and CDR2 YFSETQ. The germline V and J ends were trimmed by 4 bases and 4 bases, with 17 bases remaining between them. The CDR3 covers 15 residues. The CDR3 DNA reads TGCGCCAGCAGCCCCGGGGGAGGGGAGGGCACTGAAGCTTTCTTT. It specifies CASSPGGGEGTEAFF.

The CDR3 here is CASSLQPGSGSYEQYF. The CDR3 DNA reads TGTGCCAGCAGCCTCCAGCCCGGTAGCGGATCCTACGAGCAGTACTTC. This chain uses TRBV7-2 with TRBJ2-7, with a weak D call TRBD2 (6 bases). The CDR3 is 16 residues long. Germline V CDR1 and CDR2: SGHTA, FQGNSA. Trimming took 5 bases from V and 1 from J, leaving 18 bases between them.

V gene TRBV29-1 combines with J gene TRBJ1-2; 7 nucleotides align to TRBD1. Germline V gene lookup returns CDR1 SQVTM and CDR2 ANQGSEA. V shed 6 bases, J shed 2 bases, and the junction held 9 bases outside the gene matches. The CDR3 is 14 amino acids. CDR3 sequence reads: CSVERTGVNYGYTF. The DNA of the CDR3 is TGCAGCGTAGAGCGGACAGGAGTGAACTATGGCTACACCTTC.

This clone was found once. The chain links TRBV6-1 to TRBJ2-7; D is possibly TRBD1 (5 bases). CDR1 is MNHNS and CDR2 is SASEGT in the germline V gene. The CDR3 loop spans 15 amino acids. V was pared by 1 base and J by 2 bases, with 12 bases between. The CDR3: CASSEVQGAPYEQYF. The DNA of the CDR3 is TGTGCCAGCAGTGAAGTCCAGGGTGCCCCCTACGAGCAGTACTTC.

The CDR3 DNA reads as TGCGCCAGCAGCTTAACGGGAGGAAAGACTGAGCAGTACTTC. This codes for CASSLTGGKTEQYF. This chain joins TRBV5-1 and TRBJ2-7; 7 nucleotides line up with TRBD2. Germline CDR1 and CDR2: SGHRS and YFSETQ. This CDR3 has 14 amino acids. Trimming took 2 bases from V and 7 from J; bases not matched to a gene: 9.

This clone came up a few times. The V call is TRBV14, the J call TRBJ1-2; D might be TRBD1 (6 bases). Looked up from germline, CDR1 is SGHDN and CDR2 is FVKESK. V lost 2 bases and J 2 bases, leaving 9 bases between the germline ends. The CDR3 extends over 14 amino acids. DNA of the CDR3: TGTGCCAGCAGCCAACCGACAGGCAACTATGGCTACACCTTC. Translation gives CASSQPTGNYGYTF.